A selection of T cell receptor beta chains follows, all from one sample in a study of T cells after yellow fever vaccination. In TCRdb, the 5' RACE reads were re-called with MiXCR into one record per CDR3 protein. This table has 450,000 to 600,000 distinct CDR3 sequences, roughly 17% appearing once. Specimen: PBMCs, collected 4 to 5 days after the first yellow fever vaccination. All receptors derive from a man between 18 and 35 years old who received the YFV17D yellow fever vaccine. CDR3s include the opening cysteine and the closing phenylalanine or tryptophan. The D gene is left open where the match is weak. Some rows have no size entry. The others give once, few or many, or a class for an expanded clone.

.	TRBV20-1	.	TRBJ1-6	TGCAGTGCTAGAGATGCAGGGACGGGAGGGCCCCTCCACTTT	CSARDAGTGGPLHF
many	TRBV7-2	TRBD2	TRBJ2-3	TGTGCCAGCAGCTTACTAGCGGGGGTCCGCACAGATACGCAGTATTTT	CASSLLAGVRTDTQYF
.	TRBV5-6	TRBD1	TRBJ1-6	TGTGCCAGCAGCTTGGTCTGGACAGGGGTCGGTTCACCCCTCCACTTT	CASSLVWTGVGSPLHF
.	TRBV4-1	.	TRBJ2-3	TGCGCCAGCAGCCGCCAGCGGCGGGCCGCGTCCTTTGCTTTCTCCCCAGATACGCAGTATTTT	CASSRQRRAASFAFSPDTQYF
few	TRBV4-2	TRBD1	TRBJ1-1	TGTGCCAGCAGCCATCAGGACAGGGCAACTGAAGCTTTCTTT	CASSHQDRATEAFF
.	TRBV7-2	.	TRBJ2-3	TGTGCCAGCAGCTTATATCACATAAGCACAGATACGCAGTATTTT	CASSLYHISTDTQYF
.	TRBV3-1	.	TRBJ2-3	TGTGCCAGCAGCCACTCCCTGTGGGCAGATACGCAGTATTTT	CASSHSLWADTQYF
.	TRBV6-2/TRBV6-3	.	TRBJ2-2	TGTGCCAGCAGTTCCGTCAAGGGGCCCACCGGGGAGCTGTTTTTT	CASSSVKGPTGELFF
.	TRBV13	TRBD1	TRBJ2-5	TGTGCCAGCAGCGGCCGGGACAGGGGGCAGAAGGAGACCCAGTACTTC	CASSGRDRGQKETQYF
.	TRBV29-1	.	TRBJ2-7	TGCAGCGTTGAAAGCAGGGGAGAAGCCTACGAGCAGTACTTC	CSVESRGEAYEQYF
.	TRBV20-1	.	TRBJ1-1	TGCAGTGCTAGAGCCCCCAGACCCGACAGGAACGCTGAAGCTTTCTTT	CSARAPRPDRNAEAFF
few	TRBV4-1	TRBD1	TRBJ2-2	TGCGCCAGCAGCCAAGGACAGGGGGCTTTGTATACCGGGGAGCTGTTTTTT	CASSQGQGALYTGELFF
many	TRBV7-2	TRBD2	TRBJ2-3	TGTGCCAGCAGCCCCCCCGGACTAGCGGGGGGTGGAGATACGCAGTATTTT	CASSPPGLAGGGDTQYF
.	TRBV4-3	.	TRBJ1-1	TGCGCCAGCAGCCAAGATAGAGGATCCACTGAAGCTTTCTTT	CASSQDRGSTEAFF
.	TRBV5-1	.	TRBJ2-1	TGCGCCAGCAGCTTGGCGCCGGGGGTGGGCGATGAGCAGTTCTTC	CASSLAPGVGDEQFF
.	TRBV6-1	.	TRBJ1-1	TGTGCCAGCAGTCTGGACAGTCGCGGGGGTGTTCCTGAAGCTTTCTTT	CASSLDSRGGVPEAFF
.	TRBV11-2	.	TRBJ2-6	TGTGCCAGTCGGGGTGGGACTGGGGCCAACGTCCTGACTTTC	CASRGGTGANVLTF
few	TRBV18	.	TRBJ1-4	TGTGCCAGCTCCCCGGGACCCGATGAAAAACTGTTTTTT	CASSPGPDEKLFF
few	TRBV6-1	.	TRBJ1-5	TGTGCCAGCAGTGAAGCCGGGCCTTATAGCAATCAGCCCCAGCATTTT	CASSEAGPYSNQPQHF
.	TRBV6-1	.	TRBJ1-1	TGTGCCAGCAGGGAGGGCTCAGCAACGGGCACTGAAGCTTTCTTT	CASREGSATGTEAFF
few	TRBV12-3/TRBV12-4	TRBD1	TRBJ1-1	TGTGCCAGCAGTGGGACAGGGGGATGGAACACTGAAGCTTTCTTT	CASSGTGGWNTEAFF
few	TRBV7-9	.	TRBJ2-1	TGTGCCAGCAGCTCGGAAAGGTACAATGAGCAGTTCTTC	CASSSERYNEQFF
few	TRBV7-7	TRBD1	TRBJ2-5	TGTGCTAGCAGCTTAGGACAGGGGACGCAGACCCAGTACTTC	CASSLGQGTQTQYF
.	TRBV4-2	.	TRBJ1-2	TGTGCCAGCAGCCAAGTGGACCAGAACTATGGCTACACCTTC	CASSQVDQNYGYTF
few	TRBV27	TRBD1	TRBJ1-5	TGTGCCAGCAGTTTAGACAGGGGGAAAGGATCTCCCCAGCATTTT	CASSLDRGKGSPQHF
few	TRBV4-1	.	TRBJ2-1	TGCGCCAGCAGCCAAGATGGGCACAACAGCTACAATGAGCAGTTCTTC	CASSQDGHNSYNEQFF
few	TRBV30	.	TRBJ2-3	TGTGCCTGGAGTGCGACGACTAGTGGCACAGATACGCAGTATTTT	CAWSATTSGTDTQYF
few	TRBV4-3	TRBD1	TRBJ1-1	TGCGCCAGCAGCCACGCTGACAGGGGGACTGAAGCTTTCTTT	CASSHADRGTEAFF
few	TRBV6-1	.	TRBJ2-5	TGTGCCAGCAGCAGAAGGACAACCGAAGAGACCCAGTACTTC	CASSRRTTEETQYF